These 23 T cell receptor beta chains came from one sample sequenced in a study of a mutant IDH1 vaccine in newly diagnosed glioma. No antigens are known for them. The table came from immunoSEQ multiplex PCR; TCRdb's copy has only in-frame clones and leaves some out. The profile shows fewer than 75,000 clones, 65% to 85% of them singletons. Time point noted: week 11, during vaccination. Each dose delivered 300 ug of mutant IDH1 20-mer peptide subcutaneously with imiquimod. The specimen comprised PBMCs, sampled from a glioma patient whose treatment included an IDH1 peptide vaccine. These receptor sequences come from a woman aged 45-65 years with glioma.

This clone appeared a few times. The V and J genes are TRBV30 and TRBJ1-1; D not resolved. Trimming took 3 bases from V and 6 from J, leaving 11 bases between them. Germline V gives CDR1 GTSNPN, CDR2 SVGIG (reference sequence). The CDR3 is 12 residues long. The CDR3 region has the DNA TGTGCCTGGAGGCGAACAACCCCTGAAGCTTTCTTT. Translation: CAWRRTTPEAFF.

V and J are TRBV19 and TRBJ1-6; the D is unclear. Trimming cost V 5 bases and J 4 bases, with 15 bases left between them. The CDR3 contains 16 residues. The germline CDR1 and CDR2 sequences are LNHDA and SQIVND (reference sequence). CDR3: CASSPDRRQYNSPLHF. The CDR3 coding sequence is TGTGCCAGTAGTCCGGACCGACGGCAGTATAATTCACCCCTCCACTTT.

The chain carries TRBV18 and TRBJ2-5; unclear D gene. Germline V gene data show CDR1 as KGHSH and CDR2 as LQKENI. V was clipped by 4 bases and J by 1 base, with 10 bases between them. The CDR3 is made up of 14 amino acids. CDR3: CASSLGSTQETQYF. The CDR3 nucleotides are TGTGCCAGCTCACTAGGGTCGACCCAAGAGACCCAGTACTTC.

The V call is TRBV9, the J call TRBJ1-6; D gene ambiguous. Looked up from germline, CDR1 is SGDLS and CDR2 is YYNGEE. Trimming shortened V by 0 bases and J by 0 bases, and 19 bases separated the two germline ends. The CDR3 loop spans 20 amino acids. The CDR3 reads CASSVEIGGGKSSYNSPLHF. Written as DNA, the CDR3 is TGTGCCAGCAGCGTAGAGATCGGCGGAGGAAAGAGCTCCTATAATTCACCCCTCCACTTT.

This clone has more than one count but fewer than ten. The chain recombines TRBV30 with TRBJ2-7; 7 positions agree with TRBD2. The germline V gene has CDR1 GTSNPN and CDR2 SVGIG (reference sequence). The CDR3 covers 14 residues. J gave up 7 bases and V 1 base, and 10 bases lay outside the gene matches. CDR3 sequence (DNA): TGTGCCTGGAGTGGGGGCCTAGCGGAGGGAGAGCAGTACTTC. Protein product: CAWSGGLAEGEQYF. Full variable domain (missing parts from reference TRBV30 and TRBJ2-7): SQTIHQWPATLVQPVGSPLSLECTVEGTSNPNLYWYRQAAGRGLQLLFYSVGIGQISSEVPQNLSASRPQDRQFILSSKKLLLSDSGFYLCAWSGGLAEGEQYFGPGTRLTVT.

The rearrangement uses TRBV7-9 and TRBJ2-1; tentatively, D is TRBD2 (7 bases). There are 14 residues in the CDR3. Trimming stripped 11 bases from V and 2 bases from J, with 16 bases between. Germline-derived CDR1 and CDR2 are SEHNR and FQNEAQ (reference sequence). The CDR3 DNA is TGTGCCGGTCAGAGGGGGGGAACCTACAATGAGCAGTTCTTC. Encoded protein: CAGQRGGTYNEQFF.

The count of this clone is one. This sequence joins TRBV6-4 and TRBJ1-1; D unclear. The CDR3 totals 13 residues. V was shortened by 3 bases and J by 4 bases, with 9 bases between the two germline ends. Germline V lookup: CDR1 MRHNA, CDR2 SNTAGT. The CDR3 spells CASSEVLGTEAFF. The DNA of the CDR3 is TGTGCCAGCAGTGAAGTATTGGGCACTGAAGCTTTCTTT.

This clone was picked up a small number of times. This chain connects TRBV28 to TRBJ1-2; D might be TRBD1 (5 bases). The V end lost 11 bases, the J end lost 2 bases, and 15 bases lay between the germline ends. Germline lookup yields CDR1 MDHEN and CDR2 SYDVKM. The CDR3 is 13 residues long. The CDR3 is CAYQSGTNYGYTF. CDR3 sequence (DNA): TGTGCCTACCAATCCGGGACGAACTATGGCTACACCTTC.

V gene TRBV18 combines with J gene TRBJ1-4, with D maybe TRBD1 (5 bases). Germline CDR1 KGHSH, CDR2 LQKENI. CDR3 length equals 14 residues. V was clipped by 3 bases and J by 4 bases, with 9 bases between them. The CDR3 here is CASSPRDGNEKLFF. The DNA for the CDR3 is TGTGCCAGCTCACCCCGGGACGGTAATGAAAAACTGTTTTTT.

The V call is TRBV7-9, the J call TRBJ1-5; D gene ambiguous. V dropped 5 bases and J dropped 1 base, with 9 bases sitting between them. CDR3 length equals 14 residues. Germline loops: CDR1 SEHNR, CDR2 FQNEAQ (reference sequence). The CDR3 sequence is CASSPGSSNQPQHF. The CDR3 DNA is TGTGCCAGCAGCCCGGGTAGCAGCAATCAGCCCCAGCATTTT.

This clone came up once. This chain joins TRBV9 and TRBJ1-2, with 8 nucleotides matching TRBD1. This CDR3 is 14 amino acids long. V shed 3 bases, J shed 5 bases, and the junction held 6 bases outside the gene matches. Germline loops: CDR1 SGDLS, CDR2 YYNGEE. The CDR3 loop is CASSAGQGPYGYTF. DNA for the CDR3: TGTGCCAGCAGCGCCGGACAGGGTCCTTATGGCTACACCTTC.

The CDR3 nucleotides read TGTGCCAGCAGTGAAGGGGGTTTTGGAAACACCATATATTTT. Translation: CASSEGGFGNTIYF. The rearrangement links TRBV6-1 to TRBJ1-3; no clear D gene. V lost 1 base and J 3 bases, leaving 7 bases between the germline ends. The CDR3 is 14 residues long. Germline CDR1 MNHNS, CDR2 SASEGT.

The CDR3 region is CASSSRGLHYEQYF. The CDR3 nucleotides are TGTGCCAGCAGCTCCAGAGGACTTCACTACGAGCAGTACTTC. V usage is TRBV5-6 and J usage is TRBJ2-7; TRBD2 might be the D (5 bases). Trimming took off 3 bases at V and 3 bases at J, with 13 bases between the two ends. Germline V gives CDR1 SGHDT, CDR2 YYEEEE. The length of the CDR3 is 14 residues.

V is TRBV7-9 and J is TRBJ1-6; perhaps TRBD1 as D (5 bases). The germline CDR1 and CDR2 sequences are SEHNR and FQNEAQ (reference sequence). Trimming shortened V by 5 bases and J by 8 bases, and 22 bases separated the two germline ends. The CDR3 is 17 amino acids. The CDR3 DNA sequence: TGTGCCAGCAGCGGGGGACCCCAGGGAACCTTTGATTCACCCCTCCACTTT. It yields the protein CASSGGPQGTFDSPLHF.

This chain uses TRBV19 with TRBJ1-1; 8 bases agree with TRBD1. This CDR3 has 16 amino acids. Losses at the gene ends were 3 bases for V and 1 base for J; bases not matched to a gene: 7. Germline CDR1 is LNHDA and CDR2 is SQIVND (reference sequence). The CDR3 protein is CASSMIFDRGNTEAFF. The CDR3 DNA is TGTGCCAGTAGTATGATCTTCGACAGGGGGAACACTGAAGCTTTCTTT.

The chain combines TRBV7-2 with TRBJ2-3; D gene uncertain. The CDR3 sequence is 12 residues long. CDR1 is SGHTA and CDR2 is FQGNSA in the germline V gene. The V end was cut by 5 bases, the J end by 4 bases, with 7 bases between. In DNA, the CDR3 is TGTGCCAGCAGCCCGGATGCAGATACGCAGTATTTT. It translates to CASSPDADTQYF.

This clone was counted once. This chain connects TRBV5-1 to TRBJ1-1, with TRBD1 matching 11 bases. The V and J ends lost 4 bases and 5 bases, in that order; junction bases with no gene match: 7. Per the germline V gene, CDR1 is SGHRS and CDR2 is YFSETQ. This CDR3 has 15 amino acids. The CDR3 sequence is CASSGTGGVRTEAFF. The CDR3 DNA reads TGCGCCAGCAGCGGGACAGGGGGAGTTCGGACTGAAGCTTTCTTT. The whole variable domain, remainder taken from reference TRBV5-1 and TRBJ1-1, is KAGVTQTPRYLIKTRGQQVTLSCSPISGHRSVSWYQQTPGQGLQFLFEYFSETQRNKGNFPGRFSGRQFSNSRSEMNVSTLELGDSALYLCASSGTGGVRTEAFFGQGTRLTVV.

For the CDR3, the DNA is TGCGCCAGCAGCCTTAGGGGGCAACGAGAAAAACTGTTTTTT. Protein: CASSLRGQREKLFF. The chain carries TRBV5-1 and TRBJ1-4; TRBD1 matches at 7 bases. The germline V gene has CDR1 SGHRS and CDR2 YFSETQ. The CDR3 runs to 14 residues. J was trimmed by 8 bases and V by 4 bases; bases with no gene match: 8.

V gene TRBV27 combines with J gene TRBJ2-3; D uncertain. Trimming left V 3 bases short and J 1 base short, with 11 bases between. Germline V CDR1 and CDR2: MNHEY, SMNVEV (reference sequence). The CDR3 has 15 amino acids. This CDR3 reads CASSFQTRGTDTQYF. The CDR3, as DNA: TGTGCCAGCAGTTTTCAGACTCGGGGCACAGATACGCAGTATTTT.

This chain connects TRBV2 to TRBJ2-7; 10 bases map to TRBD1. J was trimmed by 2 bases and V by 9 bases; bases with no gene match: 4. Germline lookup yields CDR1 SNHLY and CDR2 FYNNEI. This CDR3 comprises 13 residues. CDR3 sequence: CARGTGETYEQYF. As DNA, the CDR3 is TGTGCCAGAGGGACAGGGGAAACCTACGAGCAGTACTTC.

The CDR3 loop is CASSYGEYTEAFF. DNA of the CDR3: TGTGCCAGCAGTTATGGAGAGTACACTGAAGCTTTCTTT. The chain has TRBV6-5 and TRBJ1-1; D ambiguous. Germline CDR1 is MNHEY and CDR2 is SVGAGI. The CDR3 loop spans 13 amino acids. Deletions cut 3 bases from V and 3 bases from J, with 8 bases between.

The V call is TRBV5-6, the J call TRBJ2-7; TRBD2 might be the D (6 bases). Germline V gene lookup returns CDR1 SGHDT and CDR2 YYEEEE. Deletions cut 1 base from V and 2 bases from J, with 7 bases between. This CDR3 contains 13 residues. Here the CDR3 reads CASSLWTTYEQYF. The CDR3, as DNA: TGTGCCAGCAGCTTGTGGACTACCTACGAGCAGTACTTC.

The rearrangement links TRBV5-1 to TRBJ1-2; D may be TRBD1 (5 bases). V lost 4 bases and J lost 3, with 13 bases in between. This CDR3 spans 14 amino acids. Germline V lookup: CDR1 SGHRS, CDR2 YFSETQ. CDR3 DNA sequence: TGCGCCAGCAGCCCGGGCAGGGCGGACTATGGCTACACCTTC. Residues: CASSPGRADYGYTF. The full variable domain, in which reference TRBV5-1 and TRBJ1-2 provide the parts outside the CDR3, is KAGVTQTPRYLIKTRGQQVTLSCSPISGHRSVSWYQQTPGQGLQFLFEYFSETQRNKGNFPGRFSGRQFSNSRSEMNVSTLELGDSALYLCASSPGRADYGYTFGSGTRLTVV.